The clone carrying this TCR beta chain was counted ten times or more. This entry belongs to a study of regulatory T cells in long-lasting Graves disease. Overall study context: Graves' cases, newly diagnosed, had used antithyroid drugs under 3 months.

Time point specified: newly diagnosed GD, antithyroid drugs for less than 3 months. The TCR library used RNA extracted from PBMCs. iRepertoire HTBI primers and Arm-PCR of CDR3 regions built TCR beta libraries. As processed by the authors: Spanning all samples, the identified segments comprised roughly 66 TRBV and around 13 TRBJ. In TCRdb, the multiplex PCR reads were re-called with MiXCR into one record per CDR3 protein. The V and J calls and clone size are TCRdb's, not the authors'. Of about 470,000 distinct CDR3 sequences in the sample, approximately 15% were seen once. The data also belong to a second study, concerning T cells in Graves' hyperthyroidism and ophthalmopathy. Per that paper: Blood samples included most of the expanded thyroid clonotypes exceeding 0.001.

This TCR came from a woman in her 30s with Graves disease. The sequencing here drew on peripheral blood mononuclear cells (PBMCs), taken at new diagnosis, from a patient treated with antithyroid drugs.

The CDR3 loop is CASCLSVSTEAFF. The DNA of the CDR3 is TGTGCCAGCTGTTTGTCGGTTTCCACTGAAGCTTTCTTT. This rearrangement joins TRBV6-5 to TRBJ1-1; D gene ambiguous. Germline V gives CDR1 MNHEY, CDR2 SVGAGI. The CDR3 sequence is 13 residues long. V was clipped by 8 bases and J by 4 bases, with 14 bases between them.